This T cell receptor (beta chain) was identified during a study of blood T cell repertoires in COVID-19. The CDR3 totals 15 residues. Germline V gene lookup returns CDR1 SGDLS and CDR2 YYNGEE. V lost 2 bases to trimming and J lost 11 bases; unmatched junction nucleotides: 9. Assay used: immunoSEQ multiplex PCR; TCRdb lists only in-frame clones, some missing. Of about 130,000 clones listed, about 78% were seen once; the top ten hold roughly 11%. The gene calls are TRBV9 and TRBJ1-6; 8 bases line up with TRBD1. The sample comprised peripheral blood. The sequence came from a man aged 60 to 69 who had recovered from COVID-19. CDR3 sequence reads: CASSVEGQGLPPLHF. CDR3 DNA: TGTGCCAGCAGCGTGGAAGGACAGGGTTTACCACCCCTCCACTTT.